Listed below are T cell receptor beta chains from one sample, sequenced in a study of blood T cell repertoires in COVID-19. Only in-frame clones appear in the TCRdb table, and some are missing; sequencing was by immunoSEQ multiplex PCR. This sample yields 55,000 to 90,000 clones, of which more than 90% are seen a single time; about an eighth belongs to the top ten. Sequencing used peripheral blood. The receptors come from a human donor with active COVID-19. The donor label of this sample is uncertain. Both conserved end residues are part of each CDR3. The D gene is left open where the match is weak. The size entry is marked missing in some rows and otherwise reads once, few, many or a size class.

j_gene	d_gene	abundance	v_gene	CDR3nt	CDR3aa
TRBJ2-7	TRBD1	NA	TRBV19	TGTGCCAGTAGCCTTTACAGGGGGAGCTACGAGCAGTACTTC	CASSLYRGSYEQYF
TRBJ2-3	NA	once	TRBV7-6	TGTGCCAGCAGCAAAACAGGGCTAGTTACAGATACGCAGTATTTT	CASSKTGLVTDTQYF
TRBJ2-1	NA	once	TRBV5-4	TGTGCCAGCAGGGGTAGCGTTCGAGAGGACAATGAGCAGTTCTTC	CASRGSVREDNEQFF
TRBJ1-5	NA	NA	TRBV2	TGTGCCAGAGGGGGGGAAGGGCTAAGCAATCAGCCCCAGCATTTT	CARGGEGLSNQPQHF
TRBJ1-2	NA	NA	TRBV12-3/TRBV12-4	TGTGCCAGCAGTTTCCGGCGGGGCTATGGCTACACCTTC	CASSFRRGYGYTF
TRBJ1-5	NA	NA	TRBV19	TGTGCCAGTAGTCTCCTCATTTCGGGCAATCAGCCCCAGCATTTT	CASSLLISGNQPQHF
TRBJ2-3	TRBD2	NA	TRBV4-3	TGCGCCAGCAGCCAAGGGATGCTAGCGGATTTCACAGATACGCAGTATTTT	CASSQGMLADFTDTQYF
TRBJ1-6	NA	once	TRBV5-1	TGCGCCAGCACCCAGACAGGCCCCGGTAATTCACCCCTCCACTTT	CASTQTGPGNSPLHF
TRBJ1-1	NA	NA	TRBV10-3	TGTGCCATCAGTGAGTTAGGGGAGAACACTGAAGCTTTCTTT	CAISELGENTEAFF
TRBJ2-1	NA	NA	TRBV7-8	TGTGCCAGCAGCCCTATAGCGGTGGCCTACAATGAGCAGTTCTTC	CASSPIAVAYNEQFF
TRBJ1-1	TRBD1	NA	TRBV28	TGTGCCAGCAGTTTTATGACAGGGCGAATGAACACTGAAGCTTTCTTT	CASSFMTGRMNTEAFF
TRBJ2-7	NA	NA	TRBV14	TGTGCCAGCAGCCAAGGAGACTCCCTGCAGTACTTC	CASSQGDSLQYF
TRBJ2-4	TRBD2	NA	TRBV6-5	TGTGCCGGAGGACTAGCGGGAGCTCCCAAAAACATTCAGTACTTC	CAGGLAGAPKNIQYF
TRBJ2-7	NA	once	TRBV7-5	TGTGTCAGAAGCCCTTGGGACAGGGGAGTGACTAGGTCCTGTACCCCCTTCTACGAGCAGTACTTC	CVRSPWDRGVTRSCTPFYEQYF
TRBJ2-3	TRBD1	NA	TRBV28	TGTGCCAGCACCAGGACAGGGAGCACAGATACGCAGTATTTT	CASTRTGSTDTQYF
TRBJ1-1	NA	NA	TRBV6-5	TGTGCCAGCAGCCGCGAACAGGGAAGGACTGAAGCTTTCTTT	CASSREQGRTEAFF
TRBJ2-1	NA	NA	TRBV7-2	TGTGCCAGCAGCTTTCCGGGAGAGTACAATGAGCAGTTCTTC	CASSFPGEYNEQFF
TRBJ1-2	NA	NA	TRBV28	TGTGCCAGCAGGGTTCTTACCCCAAGAGGCAGCTACACCTTC	CASRVLTPRGSYTF
TRBJ1-5	NA	NA	TRBV19	TGTGCCAGTAGCAGTCAGGGTCCGGACCAGCCCCAGCATTTT	CASSSQGPDQPQHF
TRBJ1-6	NA	once	TRBV9	TGTGCCAGCAGAAACACAGGGAATAATTCACCCCTCCACTTT	CASRNTGNNSPLHF
TRBJ2-7	NA	NA	TRBV27	TGTGCCAGCAGTTTATTTATAGGGGACCCCAGGGGCGAGCAGTACTTC	CASSLFIGDPRGEQYF
TRBJ1-2	TRBD1	NA	TRBV5-4	TGTGCCAGCAGCTTGGAAGGGGACAGGGGGAGGCTTGGCTACACCTTC	CASSLEGDRGRLGYTF
TRBJ2-5	TRBD1	NA	TRBV6-5	TGTGCCAGCAGTACCAGAGACAGGGGTAAAGAGACCCAGTACTTC	CASSTRDRGKETQYF
TRBJ2-1	TRBD2	NA	TRBV6-5	TGTGCCAGCACTACCCGCCTGGGACTAGCGGGAGAGCAGTTCTTC	CASTTRLGLAGEQFF
TRBJ1-5	TRBD1	NA	TRBV9	TGTGCCAGCAGCGCCGGGACAGGGAGCAATCAGCCCCAGCATTTT	CASSAGTGSNQPQHF
TRBJ2-7	NA	NA	TRBV28	TGTGCCAGCAGTAGAAACAGGGATTGGGCCTACGAGCAGTACTTC	CASSRNRDWAYEQYF